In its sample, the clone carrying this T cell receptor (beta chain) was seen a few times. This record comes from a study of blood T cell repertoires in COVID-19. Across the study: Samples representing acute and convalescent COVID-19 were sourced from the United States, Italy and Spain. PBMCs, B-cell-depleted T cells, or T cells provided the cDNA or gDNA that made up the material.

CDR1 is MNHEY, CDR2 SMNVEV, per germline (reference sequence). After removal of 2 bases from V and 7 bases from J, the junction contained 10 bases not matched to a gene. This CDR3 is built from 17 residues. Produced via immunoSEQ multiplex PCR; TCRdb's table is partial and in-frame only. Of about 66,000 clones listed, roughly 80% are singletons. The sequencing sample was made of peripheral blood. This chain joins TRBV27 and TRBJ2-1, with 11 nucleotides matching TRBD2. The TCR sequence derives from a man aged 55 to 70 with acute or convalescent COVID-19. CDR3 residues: CASSLGASGGLSNEQFF. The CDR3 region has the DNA TGTGCCAGCAGTTTAGGGGCTAGCGGGGGGTTGTCGAATGAGCAGTTCTTC.